Listed below are T cell receptor beta chains from one sample, sequenced in a study of regulatory T cells in long-lasting Graves disease. MiXCR was run by TCRdb on the multiplex PCR reads, yielding one entry per CDR3 protein. The table shows roughly 530,000 distinct CDR3 sequences, with about 16% occurring only once. These data were likewise used in another study, on T cells in Graves' hyperthyroidism and ophthalmopathy.

The sample was peripheral blood mononuclear cells (PBMCs), taken at new diagnosis, from a patient treated with antithyroid drugs. The receptors come from a woman aged 40-65 years with Graves disease. CDR3s include the opening cysteine and the closing phenylalanine or tryptophan. A D gene is named only where the DNA matches it firmly. For some rows the clone size is stated as once, few or many, or as a class when expanded; others skip it.

j_call: TRBJ1-4; clone_size: NA; d_call: TRBD1; v_call: TRBV5-1; cdr3_aa: CASSYTGGVSEKLFF; cdr3_nt: TGCGCCAGCAGCTACACAGGGGGCGTTAGTGAAAAACTGTTTTTT
j_call: TRBJ1-3; clone_size: few; d_call: TRBD1; v_call: TRBV12-3/TRBV12-4; cdr3_aa: CASSEGQGRGNTIYF; cdr3_nt: TGTGCCAGCAGCGAAGGACAGGGTAGAGGAAACACCATATATTTT
j_call: TRBJ1-6; clone_size: NA; d_call: NA; v_call: TRBV5-1; cdr3_aa: CASSPGAPGSPLHF; cdr3_nt: TGCGCCAGCAGCCCAGGGGCCCCGGGATCACCCCTCCACTTT
j_call: TRBJ2-5; clone_size: NA; d_call: NA; v_call: TRBV9; cdr3_aa: CASSGGPQETQYF; cdr3_nt: TGTGCCAGCAGCGGTGGCCCCCAAGAGACCCAGTACTTC
j_call: TRBJ1-5; clone_size: NA; d_call: NA; v_call: TRBV2; cdr3_aa: CASSEVTISQPQHF; cdr3_nt: TGTGCCAGCAGTGAAGTGACCATAAGTCAGCCCCAGCATTTT
j_call: TRBJ2-7; clone_size: few; d_call: TRBD2; v_call: TRBV4-1; cdr3_aa: CASTAELAGSRYEQYF; cdr3_nt: TGCGCCAGCACCGCCGAGCTAGCGGGAAGTAGGTACGAGCAGTACTTC
j_call: TRBJ1-5; clone_size: NA; d_call: NA; v_call: TRBV25-1; cdr3_aa: CASSESGGSNQPQHF; cdr3_nt: TGTGCCAGCAGTGAATCCGGCGGTAGCAATCAGCCCCAGCATTTT
j_call: TRBJ1-1; clone_size: many; d_call: NA; v_call: TRBV6-2/TRBV6-3; cdr3_aa: CATSAYLGYSLGGTEAFF; cdr3_nt: TGTGCCACCAGTGCCTACCTAGGATATAGCCTGGGGGGCACTGAAGCTTTCTTT
j_call: TRBJ2-2; clone_size: many; d_call: NA; v_call: TRBV7-9; cdr3_aa: CASSIYSRVDTGELFF; cdr3_nt: TGTGCCAGCAGCATCTACTCCAGGGTGGACACCGGGGAGCTGTTTTTT
j_call: TRBJ2-3; clone_size: few; d_call: NA; v_call: TRBV19; cdr3_aa: CASSALFGEADTQYF; cdr3_nt: TGTGCCAGTAGTGCCCTCTTCGGAGAGGCAGATACGCAGTATTTT